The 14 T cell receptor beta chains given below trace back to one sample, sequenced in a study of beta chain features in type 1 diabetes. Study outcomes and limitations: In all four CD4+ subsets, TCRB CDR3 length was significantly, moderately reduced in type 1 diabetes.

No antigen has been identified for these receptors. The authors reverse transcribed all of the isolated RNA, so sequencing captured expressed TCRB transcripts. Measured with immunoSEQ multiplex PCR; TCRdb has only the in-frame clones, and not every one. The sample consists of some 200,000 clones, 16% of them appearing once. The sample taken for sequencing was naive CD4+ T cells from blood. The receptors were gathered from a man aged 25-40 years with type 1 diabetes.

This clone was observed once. CDR3 DNA sequence: TGTGCCAGCAGCTTGAGGCGAGAGCAGTTCTTC. Translated, it gives CASSLRREQFF. The chain joins TRBV5-4 to TRBJ2-1; unclear D gene. Trimming removed 1 base at V and 10 bases at J, with 6 bases between. Germline lookup yields CDR1 SGHNT and CDR2 YYREEE (reference sequence). The length of the CDR3 is 11 residues.

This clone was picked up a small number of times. The CDR3 bases are TGTGCCAGCAGCGTAGGACACTTCCAAGAGACCCAGTACTTC. Its translation is CASSVGHFQETQYF. The genes are TRBV9 and TRBJ2-5; D ambiguous. Germline assignment: CDR1 SGDLS and CDR2 YYNGEE. The CDR3 has 14 amino acids. Trimming shortened V by 0 bases and J by 1 base, and 7 bases separated the two germline ends.

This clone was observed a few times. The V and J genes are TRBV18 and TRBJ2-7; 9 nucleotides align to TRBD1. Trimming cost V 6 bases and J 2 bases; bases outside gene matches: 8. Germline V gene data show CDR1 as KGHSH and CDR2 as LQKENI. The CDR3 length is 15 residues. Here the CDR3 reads CASSWGQGTPYEQYF. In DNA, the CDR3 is TGTGCCAGCTCGTGGGGACAGGGAACCCCCTACGAGCAGTACTTC.

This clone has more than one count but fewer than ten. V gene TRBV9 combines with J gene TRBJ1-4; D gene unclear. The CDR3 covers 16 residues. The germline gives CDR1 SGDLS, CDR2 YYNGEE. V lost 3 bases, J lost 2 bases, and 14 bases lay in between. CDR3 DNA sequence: TGTGCCAGCAGCGCCGATCCCCATCAGACTAATGAAAAACTGTTTTTT. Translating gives CASSADPHQTNEKLFF.

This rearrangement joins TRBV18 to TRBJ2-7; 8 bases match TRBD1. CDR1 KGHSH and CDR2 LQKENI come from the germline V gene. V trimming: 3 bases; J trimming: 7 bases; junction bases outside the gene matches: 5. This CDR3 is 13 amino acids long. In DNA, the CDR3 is TGTGCCAGCTCACCGGACAGGGTCGGGGAGCAGTACTTC. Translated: CASSPDRVGEQYF.

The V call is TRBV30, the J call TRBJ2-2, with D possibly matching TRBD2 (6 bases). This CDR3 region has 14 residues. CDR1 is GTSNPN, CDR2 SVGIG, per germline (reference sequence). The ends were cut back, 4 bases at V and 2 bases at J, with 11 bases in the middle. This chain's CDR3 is CAWNGGPNTGELFF. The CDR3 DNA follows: TGTGCCTGGAACGGGGGACCCAACACCGGGGAGCTGTTTTTT.

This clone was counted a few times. This chain's CDR3 is CSVADRAINQPQHF. CDR3 DNA sequence: TGCAGCGTTGCGGACAGGGCGATCAATCAGCCCCAGCATTTT. The chain joins TRBV29-1 to TRBJ1-5; 8 bases agree with TRBD1. CDR1 SQVTM and CDR2 ANQGSEA come from the germline V gene. V shed 4 bases and J 3 bases; nucleotides not matched to a gene: 5. The CDR3 totals 14 residues.

In nucleotides, the CDR3 is TGCGCCAGCAGCTCCCCGTATGGGACCAGGGAAACCTACGAGCAGTACTTC. This encodes CASSSPYGTRETYEQYF. The chain recombines TRBV5-1 with TRBJ2-7; either TRBD1 or TRBD2 may supply D (5 bases each). CDR1 SGHRS and CDR2 YFSETQ come from the germline V gene. Trimming stripped 3 bases from V and 2 bases from J, with 21 bases between. This CDR3 spans 17 amino acids.

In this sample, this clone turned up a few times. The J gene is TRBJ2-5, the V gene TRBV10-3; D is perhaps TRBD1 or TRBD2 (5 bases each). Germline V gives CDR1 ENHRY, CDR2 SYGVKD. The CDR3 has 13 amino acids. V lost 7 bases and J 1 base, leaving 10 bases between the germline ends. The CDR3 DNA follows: TGTGCCATCACGGGGCAGTCCCAAGAGACCCAGTACTTC. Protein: CAITGQSQETQYF.

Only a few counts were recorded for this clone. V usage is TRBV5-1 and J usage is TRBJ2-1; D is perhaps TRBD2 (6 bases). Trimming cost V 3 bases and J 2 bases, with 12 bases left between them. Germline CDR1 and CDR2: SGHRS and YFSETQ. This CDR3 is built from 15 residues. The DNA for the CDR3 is TGCGCCAGCAGCTACGATAGCGGCACCTACAATGAGCAGTTCTTC. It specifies CASSYDSGTYNEQFF.

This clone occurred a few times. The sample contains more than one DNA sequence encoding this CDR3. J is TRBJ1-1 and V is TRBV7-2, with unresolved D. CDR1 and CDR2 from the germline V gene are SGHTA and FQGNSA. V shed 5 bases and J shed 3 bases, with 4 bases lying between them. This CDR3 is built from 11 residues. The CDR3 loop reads CASSPYTEAFF. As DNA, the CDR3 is TGTGCCAGCAGCCCCTACACTGAAGCTTTCTTT.

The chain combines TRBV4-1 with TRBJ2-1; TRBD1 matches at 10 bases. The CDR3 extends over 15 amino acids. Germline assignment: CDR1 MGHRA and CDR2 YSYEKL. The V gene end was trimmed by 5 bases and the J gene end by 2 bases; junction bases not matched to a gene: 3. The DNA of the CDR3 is TGCGCCAGCAGCAAGGGACAGGGGACCTACAATGAGCAGTTCTTC. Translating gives CASSKGQGTYNEQFF.

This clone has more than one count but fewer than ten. The CDR3 loop reads CASSSRMGANVLTF. CDR3 nucleotide sequence: TGTGCCAGCAGCTCCCGTATGGGGGCCAACGTCCTGACTTTC. The chain carries TRBV7-2 and TRBJ2-6, with unresolved D. V lost 4 bases to trimming and J lost 4 bases, with 8 bases between them. Germline V gives CDR1 SGHTA, CDR2 FQGNSA. The CDR3 runs to 14 residues. The full variable domain, its missing parts supplied by reference TRBV7-2 and TRBJ2-6, is GAGVSQSPSNKVTEKGKDVELRCDPISGHTALYWYRQSLGQGLEFLIYFQGNSAPDKSGLPSDRFSAERTGGSVSTLTIQRTQQEDSAVYLCASSSRMGANVLTFGAGSRLTVL.

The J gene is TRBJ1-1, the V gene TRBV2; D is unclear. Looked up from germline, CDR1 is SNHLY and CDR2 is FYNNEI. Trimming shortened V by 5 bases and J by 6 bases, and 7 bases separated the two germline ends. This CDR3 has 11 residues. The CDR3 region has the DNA TGTGCCAGCAGTACGAGCGCTGAAGCTTTCTTT. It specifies CASSTSAEAFF.